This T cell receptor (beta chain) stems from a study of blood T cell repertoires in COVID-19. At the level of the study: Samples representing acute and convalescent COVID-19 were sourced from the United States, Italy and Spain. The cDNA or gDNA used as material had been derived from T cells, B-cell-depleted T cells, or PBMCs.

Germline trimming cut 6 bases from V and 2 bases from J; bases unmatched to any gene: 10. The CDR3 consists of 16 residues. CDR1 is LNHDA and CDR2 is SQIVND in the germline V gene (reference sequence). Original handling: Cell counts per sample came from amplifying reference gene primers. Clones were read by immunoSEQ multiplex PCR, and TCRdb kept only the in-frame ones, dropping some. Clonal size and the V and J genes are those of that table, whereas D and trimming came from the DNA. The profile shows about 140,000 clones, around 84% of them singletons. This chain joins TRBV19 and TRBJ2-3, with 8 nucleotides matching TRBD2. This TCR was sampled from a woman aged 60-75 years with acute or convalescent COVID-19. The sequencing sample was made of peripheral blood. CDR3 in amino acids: CASSLTSAHPTDTQYF. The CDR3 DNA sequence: TGTGCCAGTAGCCTGACTAGCGCACACCCCACAGATACGCAGTATTTT.